This is a list of T cell receptor beta chains from one sample in a study of T cell clonotyping in hematopoietic cell transplantation. This table comes from immunoSEQ multiplex PCR, and its TCRdb copy is limited to in-frame clones, with some not included. The table includes around 9,600 clones, 75% to 80% detected once. Sequenced material: peripheral blood mononuclear cells, taken 180 days after allogeneic stem cell transplant. These receptors originate from a female patient in her fifties or sixties who had an allogeneic stem cell transplant from a related donor, so the T cells may come from the graft donor. Some clones in this sample may be carry-over from other donors' samples. The conserved cysteine and the conserved F or W are not part of the CDR3 here. Size is stated for part of the rows, as once, few or many counts, or as a class when the clone is expanded.

AWSDGGPTDTQY - TRBV30
ASSTPSYEQY - TRBV6-5
ASSFGQGAVGNTIY - TRBV5-1
ATARYNTIY - TRBV28
AISATDTQY - TRBV10-3
ASNPHPDTQY - TRBV19
SVERWEETQY - TRBV29-1
ASSVDRDRGYNEQF - TRBV9
ASSQEWTENTEAF once TRBV11-1
ASSLGQNYGYT - TRBV4-3
ATSRVWEQGEQF - TRBV15
ASSLLGDYGYT medium-sized TRBV5-4
ASTPGLQSPLH - TRBV6-6
ASSPGQGSEQY - TRBV5-4